The rows below give T cell receptor beta chains drawn from one sample of a study of human T cells and chemical hapten exposure. One entry per CDR3 protein results from TCRdb running MiXCR on the RACE reads. This sample carries a few hundred thousand distinct CDR3 sequences, about 9.4% of them seen once, and the ten largest clones take around 2.5%. The sequencing used whole blood, collected in connection with sensitization to the hapten diphenylcyclopropenone (DPC). The origin of the receptors is a woman aged 40 to 50 with alopecia areata. Some clones in this sample may be carry-over from other donors' samples. Both conserved end residues are part of each CDR3. Fields, in order: D gene, V gene, J gene, clone size, CDR3 protein, CDR3 DNA. D genes are given only for firm matches. The size entry is marked missing in some rows and otherwise reads once, few, many or a size class.

>.|TRBV28|TRBJ1-2|few
CASSRQAGYTF
TGTGCCAGCAGCCGACAGGCCGGCTACACCTTC
>TRBD1|TRBV6-5|TRBJ1-1|few
CASSFNRGGTEAFF
TGTGCCAGCAGTTTCAACAGGGGGGGCACTGAAGCTTTCTTT
>.|TRBV7-2|TRBJ2-3|few
CASSQRGTTTDTQYF
TGTGCCAGCAGCCAGAGAGGGACCACCACAGATACGCAGTATTTT
>.|TRBV20-1|TRBJ1-1|many
CSARDSGPAFF
TGCAGTGCTAGAGATTCCGGGCCGGCTTTCTTT
>TRBD1|TRBV29-1|TRBJ1-1|.
CSVGRTGGTEAFF
TGCAGCGTTGGCCGGACAGGGGGCACTGAAGCTTTCTTT
>TRBD1|TRBV9|TRBJ1-6|few
CASSVDIQGDSPLHF
TGTGCCAGCAGCGTAGATATCCAGGGGGATTCACCCCTCCACTTT
>.|TRBV20-1|TRBJ2-1|.
CRAGTVNEQFF
TGCAGGGCCGGGACGGTCAATGAGCAGTTCTTC
>TRBD2|TRBV7-2|TRBJ2-2|.
CASNKGLLNTGELFF
TGTGCCAGCAACAAGGGACTACTGAACACCGGGGAGCTGTTTTTT
>.|TRBV28|TRBJ2-7|many
CASRRDVYEQYF
TGTGCCAGCAGACGTGACGTCTACGAGCAGTACTTC
>.|TRBV20-1|TRBJ2-3|few
CSARPLSPHLGDTQYF
TGCAGTGCTAGACCCCTCTCGCCTCACCTCGGGGATACGCAGTATTTT
>TRBD1|TRBV24-1|TRBJ1-2|.
CATGTGDNYGYTF
TGTGCCACGGGGACAGGGGATAACTATGGCTACACCTTC
>TRBD1|TRBV4-1|TRBJ2-6|.
CASSPHPGTGVRGANVLTF
TGCGCCAGCAGCCCCCATCCCGGGACAGGGGTGAGAGGGGCCAACGTCCTGACTTTC
>TRBD1|TRBV6-2/TRBV6-3|TRBJ1-5|.
CASSWLQGAGNQPQHF
TGTGCCAGCAGTTGGCTACAGGGGGCAGGCAATCAGCCCCAGCATTTT
>TRBD2|TRBV28|TRBJ2-7|.
CASGAGTTLTYYYEQYF
TGTGCCAGCGGAGCCGGGACTACCCTAACCTACTACTACGAGCAGTACTTC
>.|TRBV29-1|TRBJ2-1|.
CSVEDTGRVSYNEQFF
TGCAGCGTTGAAGACACAGGGAGGGTGTCCTACAATGAGCAGTTCTTC
>.|TRBV5-1|TRBJ1-6|many
CASSPTARDNSPLHF
TGCGCCAGCAGCCCTACTGCTAGGGATAATTCACCCCTCCACTTT
>.|TRBV20-1|TRBJ2-1|few
CSARDPSFYNEQFF
TGCAGTGCTAGAGATCCGTCTTTCTACAATGAGCAGTTCTTC
>TRBD1|TRBV27|TRBJ2-7|few
CASSQTGANEQYF
TGTGCCAGCAGCCAGACAGGGGCCAACGAGCAGTACTTC
>.|TRBV29-1|TRBJ2-2|few
CSVEPGEANTGELFF
TGCAGCGTTGAACCGGGGGAGGCGAACACCGGGGAGCTGTTTTTT
>TRBD1|TRBV28|TRBJ2-7|.
CASTYGTGTVTYEQYF
TGTGCCAGCACTTATGGGACCGGGACAGTGACCTACGAGCAGTACTTC